This T cell receptor beta chain emerged from a study of T cells in localized non-small cell lung cancer (dated by TCRdb to 2020 to 2021). Describing the broader study: T cell repertoires of some 240 early-stage NSCLC patients were analyzed, with tumors being compared against uninvolved tumor-adjacent lungs. The mean age of the NSCLC patients was about 62 years, with about 120 men and about a hundred women. All 220 or so NSCLC patients in the cohort were treatment-naive and had localized lung tumors that were resected.

On this clone itself: Its antigen remains unidentified. No much larger clone exists at a distance of one base, and base qualities are not known.

On the study overall, not on this receptor specifically: Uninvolved tumor-adjacent lung showed the highest T cell clonality, higher than tumor, which suggests more focused antigenic responses in the adjacent lung. A median of approximately 55 of the top 100 tumor clones were detected in paired uninvolved adjacent lung, and 25 to 35 of these tumor clones were also found among the top 100 clones of the paired uninvolved adjacent lung. Higher T cell density in blood was associated with longer overall survival, whereas higher clonality in adjacent lung was associated with shorter survival. Because the study design was exploratory, TCR variables were selected using unadjusted p-values without false-discovery rate correction. Because multi-region sequencing of the tumors was not done, intratumor heterogeneity could not be ruled out.

The germline V gene sets CDR1 to MGHRA and CDR2 to YSYEKL. Spanning cysteine to phenylalanine, the CDR3 consists of 17 amino acids. This entry keeps only the CDR3 DNA: 51 bases, framed from base 1. V is pared back by 1 base and J by 4 bases, with 18 bases lying between the germline termini. At diagnosis, tumor, uninvolved tumor-adjacent lung and peripheral blood were collected and then preserved as a mix of FFPE and fresh-frozen material. For TCR repertoire profiling, blood samples were analyzed as peripheral blood mononuclear cells. The immunoSEQ Assay was used to sequence TCR beta CDR3 regions from DNA. Under the source paper's analysis protocol: T cell density was computed as TCR beta template counts normalized to usable DNA estimated by amplifying housekeeping genes. Richness was estimated using the preseqR package, with extrapolation to 400,000 templates for PBMC samples and to 120,000 templates for tissue samples. Clonality was defined by subtracting Pielou's evenness from one. Tissue-enriched TCRs were identified through differential abundance testing performed on productive amino-acid clonotypes, with a minimum total count of 5 and an alpha of 0.1. Repertoire overlap between compartments was quantified with the Jaccard Index and Morisita Overlap Index. GLIPH clustered TCR beta CDR3s with public tetramer-defined viral CDR3s; viral motifs required at least three viral sequences plus V-gene enrichment. Here the immuneACCESS table is served through TCRdb, limited to in-frame sequences with V and J called. Missing clones are a known gap in these copies; in checked studies unresolved V genes cover under half, and the rest lacks a known reason. V and J calls and clone size come straight from that table; D and trimming were deduced from the DNA. The sample contains roughly 19,000 clones, about 89% of them found a single time. Of the sample, 9% to 15% falls within the top ten clones.

Sequences were derived from PBMCs, sampled before any cancer treatment. The chain was built from TRBV4-1 and TRBJ2-3, with TRBD2 as a weak D call on 6 bases. This sequence was found in a man aged 35 to 69 with stage II squamous cell lung carcinoma. The CDR3 sequence is CASSQVRGRLDPDTQYF. The nucleotides are TGCGCCAGCAGCCAAGTAAGAGGGAGGCTCGACCCAGATACGCAGTATTTT.